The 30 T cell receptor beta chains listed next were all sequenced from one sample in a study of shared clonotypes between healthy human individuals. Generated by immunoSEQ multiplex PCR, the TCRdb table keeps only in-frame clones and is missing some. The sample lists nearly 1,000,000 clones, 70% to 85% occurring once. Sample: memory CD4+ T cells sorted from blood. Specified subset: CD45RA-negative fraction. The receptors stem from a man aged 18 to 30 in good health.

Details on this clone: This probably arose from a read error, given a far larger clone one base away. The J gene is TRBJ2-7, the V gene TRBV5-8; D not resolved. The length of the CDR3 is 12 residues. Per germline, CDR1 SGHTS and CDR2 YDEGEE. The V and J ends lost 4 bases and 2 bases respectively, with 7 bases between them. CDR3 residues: CASSPRTYEQYF. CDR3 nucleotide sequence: TGTGCCAGCAGCCCCCGGACCTACGAGCAGTACTTC. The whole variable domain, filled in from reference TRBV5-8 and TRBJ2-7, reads EAGVTQSPTHLIKTRGQQATLRCSPISGHTSVYWYQQALGLGLQFLLWYDEGEERNRGNFPPRFSGRQFPNYSSELNVNALELEDSALYLCASSPRTYEQYFGPGTRLTVT.

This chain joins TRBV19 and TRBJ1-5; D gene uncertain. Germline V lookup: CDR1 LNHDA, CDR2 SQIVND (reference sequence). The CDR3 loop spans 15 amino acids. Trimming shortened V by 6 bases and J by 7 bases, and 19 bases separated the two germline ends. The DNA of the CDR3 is TGTGCCAGTAGGAGCGCCTACGGGGAGAGGCAGCCCCAGCATTTT. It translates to CASRSAYGERQPQHF.

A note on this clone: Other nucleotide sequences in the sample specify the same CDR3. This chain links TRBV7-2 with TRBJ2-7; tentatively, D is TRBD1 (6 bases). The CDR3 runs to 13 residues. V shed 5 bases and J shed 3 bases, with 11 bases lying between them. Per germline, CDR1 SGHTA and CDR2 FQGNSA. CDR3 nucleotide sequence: TGTGCCAGCAGCCTGGGGGCTATCTACGAGCAGTACTTC. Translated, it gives CASSLGAIYEQYF.

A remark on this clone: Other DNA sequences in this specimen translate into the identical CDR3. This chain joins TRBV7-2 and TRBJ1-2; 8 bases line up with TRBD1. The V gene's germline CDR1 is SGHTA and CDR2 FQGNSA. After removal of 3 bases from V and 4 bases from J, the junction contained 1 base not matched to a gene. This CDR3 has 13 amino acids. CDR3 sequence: CASSFGQGYGYTF. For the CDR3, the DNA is TGTGCCAGCAGCTTCGGACAGGGCTATGGCTACACCTTC.

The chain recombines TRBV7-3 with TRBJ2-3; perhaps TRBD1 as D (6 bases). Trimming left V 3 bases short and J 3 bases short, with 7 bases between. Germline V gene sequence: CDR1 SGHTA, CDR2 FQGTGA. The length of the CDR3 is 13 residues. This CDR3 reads CASSFGQTDTQYF. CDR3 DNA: TGTGCCAGCAGCTTCGGACAGACAGATACGCAGTATTTT.

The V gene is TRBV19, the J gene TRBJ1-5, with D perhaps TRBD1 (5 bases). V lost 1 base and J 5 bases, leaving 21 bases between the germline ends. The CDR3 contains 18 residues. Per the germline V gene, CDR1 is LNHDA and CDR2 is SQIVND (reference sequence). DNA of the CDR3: TGTGCCAGTAGTATAGGCCGAATATGGGGGAAGACAGATCAGCCCCAGCATTTT. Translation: CASSIGRIWGKTDQPQHF.

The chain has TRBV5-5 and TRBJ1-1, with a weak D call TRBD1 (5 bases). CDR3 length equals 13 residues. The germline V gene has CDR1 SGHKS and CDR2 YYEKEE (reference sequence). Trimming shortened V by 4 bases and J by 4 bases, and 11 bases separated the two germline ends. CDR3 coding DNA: TGTGCCAGCAGCATCGACAGCAGCACTGAAGCTTTCTTT. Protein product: CASSIDSSTEAFF.

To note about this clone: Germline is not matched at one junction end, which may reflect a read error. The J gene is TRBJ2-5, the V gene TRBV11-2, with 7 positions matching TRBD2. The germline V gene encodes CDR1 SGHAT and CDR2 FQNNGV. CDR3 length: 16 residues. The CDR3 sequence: CASSLAPGLSLLGQYF. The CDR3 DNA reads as TGTGCCAGCAGTTTAGCCCCGGGACTATCTCTGTTAGGCCAGTACTTC.

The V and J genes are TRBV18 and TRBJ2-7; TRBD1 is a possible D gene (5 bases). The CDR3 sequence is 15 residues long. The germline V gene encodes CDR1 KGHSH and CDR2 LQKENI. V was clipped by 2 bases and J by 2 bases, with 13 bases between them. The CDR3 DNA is TGTGCCAGCTCACCAGGGGAAGCCAGGGCCTACGAGCAGTACTTC. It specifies CASSPGEARAYEQYF.

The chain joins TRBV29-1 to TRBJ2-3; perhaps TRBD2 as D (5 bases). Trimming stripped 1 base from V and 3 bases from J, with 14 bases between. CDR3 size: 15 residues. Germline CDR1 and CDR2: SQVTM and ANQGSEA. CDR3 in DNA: TGCAGCGTTGAAGTTCCGGGCCGAGGGACAGATACGCAGTATTTT. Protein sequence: CSVEVPGRGTDTQYF.

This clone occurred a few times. The CDR3 loop reads CAWSVGGGAANEKLFF. CDR3 nucleotide sequence: TGTGCCTGGAGTGTCGGAGGGGGCGCCGCTAATGAAAAACTGTTTTTT. V is TRBV30 and J is TRBJ1-4; 7 bases fit TRBD1. Germline CDR1 and CDR2: GTSNPN and SVGIG (reference sequence). This CDR3 is 16 amino acids long. The V gene end was trimmed by 0 bases and the J gene end by 3 bases; junction bases not matched to a gene: 7.

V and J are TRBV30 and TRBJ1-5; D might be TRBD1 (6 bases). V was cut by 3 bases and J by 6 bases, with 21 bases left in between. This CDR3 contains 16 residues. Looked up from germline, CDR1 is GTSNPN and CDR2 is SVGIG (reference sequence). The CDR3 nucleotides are TGTGCCTGGAGCCTCAGTGGGGCCAGGGGCATTCAGCCCCAGCATTTT. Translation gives CAWSLSGARGIQPQHF.

The CDR3 is CASSQDFGSGNTIYF. The CDR3 nucleotides read TGCGCCAGCAGCCAAGATTTTGGGTCTGGAAACACCATATATTTT. This chain links TRBV4-3 with TRBJ1-3; no clear D. Trimming left V 0 bases short and J 1 base short, with 7 bases between. Germline CDR1 is LGHNA and CDR2 is YSLEER. This CDR3 is built from 15 residues.

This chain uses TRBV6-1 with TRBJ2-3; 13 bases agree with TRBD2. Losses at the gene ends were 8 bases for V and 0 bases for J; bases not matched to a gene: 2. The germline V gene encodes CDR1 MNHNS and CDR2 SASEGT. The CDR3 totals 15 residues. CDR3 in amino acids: CASGLAGDSTDTQYF. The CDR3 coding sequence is TGTGCCAGCGGACTAGCGGGAGACAGCACAGATACGCAGTATTTT.

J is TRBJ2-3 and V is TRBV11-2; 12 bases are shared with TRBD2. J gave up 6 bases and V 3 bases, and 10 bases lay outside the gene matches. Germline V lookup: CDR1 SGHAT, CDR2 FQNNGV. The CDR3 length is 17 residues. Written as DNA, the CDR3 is TGTGCCAGCAGCTTCGGACTAGCGGGGACTGGGTCGGATACGCAGTATTTT. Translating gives CASSFGLAGTGSDTQYF. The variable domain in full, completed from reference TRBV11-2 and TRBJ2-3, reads EAGVAQSPRYKIIEKRQSVAFWCNPISGHATLYWYQQILGQGPKLLIQFQNNGVVDDSQLPKDRFSAERLKGVDSTLKIQPAKLEDSAVYLCASSFGLAGTGSDTQYFGPGTRLTVL.

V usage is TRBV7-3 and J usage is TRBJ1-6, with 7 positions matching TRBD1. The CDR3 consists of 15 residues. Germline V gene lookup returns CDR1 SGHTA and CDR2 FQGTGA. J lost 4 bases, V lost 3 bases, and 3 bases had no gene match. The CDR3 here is CASSLSRGYNSPLHF. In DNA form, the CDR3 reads TGTGCCAGCAGCTTGTCCAGGGGGTATAATTCACCCCTCCACTTT. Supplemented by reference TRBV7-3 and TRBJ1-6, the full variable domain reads GAGVSQTPSNKVTEKGKYVELRCDPISGHTALYWYRQSLGQGPEFLIYFQGTGAADDSGLPNDRFFAVRPEGSVSTLKIQRTERGDSAVYLCASSLSRGYNSPLHFGNGTRLTVT.

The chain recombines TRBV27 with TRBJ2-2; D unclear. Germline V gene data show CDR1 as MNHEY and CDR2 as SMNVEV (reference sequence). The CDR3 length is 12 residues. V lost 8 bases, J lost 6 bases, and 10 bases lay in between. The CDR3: CASRLFSGELFF. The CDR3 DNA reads TGTGCCAGCCGTCTCTTCTCCGGGGAGCTGTTTTTT.

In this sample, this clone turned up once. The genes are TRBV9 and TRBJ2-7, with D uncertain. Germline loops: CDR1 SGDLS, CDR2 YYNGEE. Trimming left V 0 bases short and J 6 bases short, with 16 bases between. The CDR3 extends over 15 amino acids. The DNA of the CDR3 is TGTGCCAGCAGCGTAGGTAAGGGTTTACTTTTCGAGCAGTACTTC. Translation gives CASSVGKGLLFEQYF.

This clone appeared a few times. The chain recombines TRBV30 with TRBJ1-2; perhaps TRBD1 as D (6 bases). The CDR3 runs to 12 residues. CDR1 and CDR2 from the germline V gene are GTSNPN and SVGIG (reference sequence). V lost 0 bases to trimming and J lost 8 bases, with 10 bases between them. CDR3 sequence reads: CAWSVSGEGYTF. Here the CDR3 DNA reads TGTGCCTGGAGTGTTTCAGGGGAGGGCTACACCTTC.

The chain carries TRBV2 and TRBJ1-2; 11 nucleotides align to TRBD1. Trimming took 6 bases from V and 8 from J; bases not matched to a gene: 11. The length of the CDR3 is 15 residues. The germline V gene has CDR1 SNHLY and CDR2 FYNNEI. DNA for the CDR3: TGTGCCAGCAGAGGCGGGACAGGGGGATCGTCCGGCTACACCTTC. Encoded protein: CASRGGTGGSSGYTF.

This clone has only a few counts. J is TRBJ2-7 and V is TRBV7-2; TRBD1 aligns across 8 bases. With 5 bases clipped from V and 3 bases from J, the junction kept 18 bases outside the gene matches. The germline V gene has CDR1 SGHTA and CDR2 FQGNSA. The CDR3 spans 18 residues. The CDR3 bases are TGTGCCAGCAGCAGCCTCAGGGGGCGAGCTCGGGGACTCTACGAGCAGTACTTC. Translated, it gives CASSSLRGRARGLYEQYF.

The CDR3: CASSLDGVGNEQFF. The CDR3 nucleotides are TGCGCCAGCAGCTTGGACGGGGTAGGCAATGAGCAGTTCTTC. The chain joins TRBV5-1 to TRBJ2-1; possible D gene TRBD2, 5 bases. The CDR3 spans 14 residues. Trimming left V 0 bases short and J 6 bases short, with 10 bases between. Germline loops: CDR1 SGHRS, CDR2 YFSETQ.

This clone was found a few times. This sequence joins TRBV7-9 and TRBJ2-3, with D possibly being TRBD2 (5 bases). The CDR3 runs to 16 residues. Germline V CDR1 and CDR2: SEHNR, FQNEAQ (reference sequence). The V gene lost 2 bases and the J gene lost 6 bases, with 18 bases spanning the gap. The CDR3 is CASSLISGVLTDTQYF. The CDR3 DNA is TGTGCCAGCAGCTTAATCTCCGGGGTCCTGACGGATACGCAGTATTTT.

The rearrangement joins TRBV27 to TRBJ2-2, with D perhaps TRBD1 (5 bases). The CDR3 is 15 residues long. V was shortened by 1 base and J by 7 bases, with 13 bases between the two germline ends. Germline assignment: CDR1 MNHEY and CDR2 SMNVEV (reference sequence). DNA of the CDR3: TGTGCCAGCAGTTTATGGGGCAGGGCCCTCGGGGAGCTGTTTTTT. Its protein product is CASSLWGRALGELFF.

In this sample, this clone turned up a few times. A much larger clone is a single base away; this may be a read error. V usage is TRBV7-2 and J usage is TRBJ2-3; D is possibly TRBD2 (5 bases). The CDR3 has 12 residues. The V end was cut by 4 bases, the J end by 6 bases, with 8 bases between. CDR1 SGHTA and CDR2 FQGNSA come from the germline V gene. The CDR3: CASSWRRDTQYF. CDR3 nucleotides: TGTGCCAGCAGCTGGCGGAGGGATACGCAGTATTTT. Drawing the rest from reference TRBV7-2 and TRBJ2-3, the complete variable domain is GAGVSQSPSNKVTEKGKDVELRCDPISGHTALYWYRQSLGQGLEFLIYFQGNSAPDKSGLPSDRFSAERTGGSVSTLTIQRTQQEDSAVYLCASSWRRDTQYFGPGTRLTVL.

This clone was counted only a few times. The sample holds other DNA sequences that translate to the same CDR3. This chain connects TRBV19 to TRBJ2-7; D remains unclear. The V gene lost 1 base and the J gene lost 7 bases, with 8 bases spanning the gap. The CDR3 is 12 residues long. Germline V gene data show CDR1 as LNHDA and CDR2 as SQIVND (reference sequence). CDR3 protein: CASSIGPGEQYF. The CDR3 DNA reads TGTGCCAGTAGTATAGGTCCCGGGGAGCAGTACTTC. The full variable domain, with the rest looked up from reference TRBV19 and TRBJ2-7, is DGGITQSPKYLFRKEGQNVTLSCEQNLNHDAMYWYRQDPGQGLRLIYYSQIVNDFQKGDIAEGYSVSREKKESFPLTVTSAQKNPTAFYLCASSIGPGEQYFGPGTRLTVT.

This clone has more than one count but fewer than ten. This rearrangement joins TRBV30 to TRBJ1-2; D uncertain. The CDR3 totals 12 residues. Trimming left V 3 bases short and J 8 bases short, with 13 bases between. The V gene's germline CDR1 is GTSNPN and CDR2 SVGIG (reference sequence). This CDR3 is CAWRGSAGGYTF. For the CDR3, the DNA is TGTGCCTGGAGAGGCTCGGCGGGAGGCTACACCTTC.

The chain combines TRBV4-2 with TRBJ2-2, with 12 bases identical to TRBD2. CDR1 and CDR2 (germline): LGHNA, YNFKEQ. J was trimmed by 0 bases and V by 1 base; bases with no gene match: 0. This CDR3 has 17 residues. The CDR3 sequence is CASSQGLAGANTGELFF. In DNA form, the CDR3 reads TGTGCCAGCAGCCAAGGACTAGCGGGGGCGAACACCGGGGAGCTGTTTTTT.

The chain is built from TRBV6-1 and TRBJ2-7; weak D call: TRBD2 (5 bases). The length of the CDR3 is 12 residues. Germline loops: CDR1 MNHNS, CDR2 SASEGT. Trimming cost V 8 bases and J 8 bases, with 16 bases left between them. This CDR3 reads CASVVPYGKQYF. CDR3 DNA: TGTGCCAGCGTAGTGCCATACGGGAAGCAGTACTTC.

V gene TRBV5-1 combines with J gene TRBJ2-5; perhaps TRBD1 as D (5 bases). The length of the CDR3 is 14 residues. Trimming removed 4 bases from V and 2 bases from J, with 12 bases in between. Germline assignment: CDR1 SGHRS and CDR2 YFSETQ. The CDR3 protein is CASSKDRTQETQYF. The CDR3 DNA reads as TGCGCCAGCAGCAAAGACAGAACACAAGAGACCCAGTACTTC.